The T cell receptor (beta chain) described here comes from a study of blood T cell repertoires in COVID-19. Study in general: COVID-19 samples, acute and convalescent, were from the United States, Italy and Spain. Sample material is recorded as cDNA or gDNA derived from T cells, B-cell-depleted T cells, or PBMCs.

In the authors' workflow: Estimated nucleated cell counts came from reference gene primer amplification. The protocol was immunoSEQ multiplex PCR, while the TCRdb copy is restricted to in-frame clones and leaves out a portion. V and J calls and clone size are those listed in that table; D and trimming were worked out from the DNA. The table shows more than 200,000 clones, with 88% occurring only once. Germline CDR1 MNHEY, CDR2 SMNVEV (reference sequence). The CDR3 consists of 14 residues. Trimming left V 6 bases short and J 1 base short, with 10 bases between. Sequencing used peripheral blood. V and J are TRBV27 and TRBJ1-3; D is possibly TRBD1 (6 bases). The clonotype originates from a man older than 75 with acute or convalescent COVID-19. The CDR3 bases are TGTGCCAGCAGCGCTACAGGGTCTGGAAACACCATATATTTT. Translation gives CASSATGSGNTIYF.